This T cell receptor (beta chain) was documented in a study of T cell responses to AZD1222 COVID-19 vaccine. Study outcomes and limitations: At baseline, seropositivity was found in only a handful of AZD1222 recipients. Repertoire collection took place solely once the T cell response had peaked. It should be noted that donors were predominantly white British and more often female, and clonal diversity was possibly underestimated. Increases in Spike-specific TCR breadth and depth were seen after two AZD1222 doses.

The table came from immunoSEQ multiplex PCR; TCRdb's copy has only in-frame clones and leaves some out. The profile shows 95,000 to 150,000 clones, roughly 91% of them singletons. CDR1 is MGHRA, CDR2 YSYEKL, per germline. The CDR3 is made up of 16 amino acids. V shed 3 bases, J shed 0 bases, and the junction held 7 bases outside the gene matches. A word on this clone: Its specificity is not known.

The sequences come from peripheral blood, collected on day 0 of AZD1222 vaccination. The chain carries TRBV4-1 and TRBJ1-1; 7 bases fit TRBD1. The sequence was obtained from an adult in good health. Here the CDR3 DNA reads TGCGCCAGCAGCCAGCATAGGGGACAGATGAACACTGAAGCTTTCTTT. This encodes CASSQHRGQMNTEAFF.